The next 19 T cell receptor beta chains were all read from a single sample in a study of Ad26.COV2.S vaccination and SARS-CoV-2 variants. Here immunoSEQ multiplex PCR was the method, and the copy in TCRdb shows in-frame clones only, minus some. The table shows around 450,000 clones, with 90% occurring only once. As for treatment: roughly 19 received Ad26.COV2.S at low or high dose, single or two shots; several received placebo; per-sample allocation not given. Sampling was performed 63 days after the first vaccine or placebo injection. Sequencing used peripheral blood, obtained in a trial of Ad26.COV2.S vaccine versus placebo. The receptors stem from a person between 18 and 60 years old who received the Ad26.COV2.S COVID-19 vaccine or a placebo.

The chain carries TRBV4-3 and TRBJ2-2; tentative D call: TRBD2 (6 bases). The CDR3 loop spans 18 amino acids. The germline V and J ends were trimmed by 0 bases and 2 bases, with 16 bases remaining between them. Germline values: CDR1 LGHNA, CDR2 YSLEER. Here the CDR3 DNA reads TGCGCCAGCAGCCAAGAGGAGCGGGCCACCGGTAACACCGGGGAGCTGTTTTTT. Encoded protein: CASSQEERATGNTGELFF.

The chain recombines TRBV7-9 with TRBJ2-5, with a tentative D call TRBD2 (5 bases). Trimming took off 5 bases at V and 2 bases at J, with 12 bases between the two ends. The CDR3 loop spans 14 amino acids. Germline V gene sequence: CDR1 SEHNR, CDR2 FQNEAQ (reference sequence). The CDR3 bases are TGTGCCAGCAGCCAGACTCGGGATCAAGAGACCCAGTACTTC. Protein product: CASSQTRDQETQYF.

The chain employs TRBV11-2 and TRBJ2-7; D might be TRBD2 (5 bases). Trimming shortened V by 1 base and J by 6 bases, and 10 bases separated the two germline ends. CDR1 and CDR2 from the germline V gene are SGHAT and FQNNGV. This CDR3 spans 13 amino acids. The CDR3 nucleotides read TGTGCCAGCAGCTTAGCCCTAGCCCGCGAGCAGTACTTC. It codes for CASSLALAREQYF.

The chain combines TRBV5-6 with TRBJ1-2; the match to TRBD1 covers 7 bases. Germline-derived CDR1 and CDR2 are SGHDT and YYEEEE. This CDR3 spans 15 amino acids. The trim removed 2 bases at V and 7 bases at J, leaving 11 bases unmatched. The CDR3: CASSFLQGSSSGYTF. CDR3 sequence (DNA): TGTGCCAGCAGCTTTCTACAGGGGAGCTCCAGTGGCTACACCTTC.

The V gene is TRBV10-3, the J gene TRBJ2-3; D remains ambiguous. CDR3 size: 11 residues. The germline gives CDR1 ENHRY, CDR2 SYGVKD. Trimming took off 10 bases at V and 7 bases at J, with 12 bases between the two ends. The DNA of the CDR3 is TGTGCCAGTGGCGCCGAGCATACGCAGTATTTT. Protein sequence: CASGAEHTQYF.

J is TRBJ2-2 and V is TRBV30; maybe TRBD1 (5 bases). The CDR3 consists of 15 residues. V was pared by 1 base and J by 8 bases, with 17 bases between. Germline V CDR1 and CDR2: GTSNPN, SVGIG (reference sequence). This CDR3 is CAWSETANLRGELFF. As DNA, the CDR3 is TGTGCCTGGAGTGAGACAGCGAACCTAAGAGGGGAGCTGTTTTTT. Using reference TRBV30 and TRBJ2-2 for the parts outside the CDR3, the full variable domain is SQTIHQWPATLVQPVGSPLSLECTVEGTSNPNLYWYRQAAGRGLQLLFYSVGIGQISSEVPQNLSASRPQDRQFILSSKKLLLSDSGFYLCAWSETANLRGELFFGEGSRLTVL.

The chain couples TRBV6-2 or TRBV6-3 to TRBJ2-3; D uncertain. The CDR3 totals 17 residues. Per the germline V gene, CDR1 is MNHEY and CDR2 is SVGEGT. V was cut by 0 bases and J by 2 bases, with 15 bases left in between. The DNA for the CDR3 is TGTGCCAGCAGTTACTCTCGGATAGATCCCCTCACAGATACGCAGTATTTT. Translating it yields CASSYSRIDPLTDTQYF.

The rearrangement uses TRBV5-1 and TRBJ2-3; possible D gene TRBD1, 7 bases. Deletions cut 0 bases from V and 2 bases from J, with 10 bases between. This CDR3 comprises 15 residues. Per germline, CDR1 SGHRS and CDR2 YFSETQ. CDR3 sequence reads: CASSLGGTATDTQYF. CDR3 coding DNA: TGCGCCAGCAGCTTGGGCGGGACAGCCACAGATACGCAGTATTTT.

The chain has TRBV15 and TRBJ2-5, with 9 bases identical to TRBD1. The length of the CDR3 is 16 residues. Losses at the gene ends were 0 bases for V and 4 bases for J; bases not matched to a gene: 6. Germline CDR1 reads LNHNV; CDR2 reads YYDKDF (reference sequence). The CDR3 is CATSRDLQGAGETQYF. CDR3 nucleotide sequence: TGTGCCACCAGCAGAGACCTACAGGGGGCTGGAGAGACCCAGTACTTC.

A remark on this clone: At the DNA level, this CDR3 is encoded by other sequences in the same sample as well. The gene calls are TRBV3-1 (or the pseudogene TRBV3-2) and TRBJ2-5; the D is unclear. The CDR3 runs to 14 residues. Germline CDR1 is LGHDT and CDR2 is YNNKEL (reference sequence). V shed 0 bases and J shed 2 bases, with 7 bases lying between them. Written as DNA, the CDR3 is TGTGCCAGCAGCCAAGATGTCAGACAAGAGACCCAGTACTTC. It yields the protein CASSQDVRQETQYF.

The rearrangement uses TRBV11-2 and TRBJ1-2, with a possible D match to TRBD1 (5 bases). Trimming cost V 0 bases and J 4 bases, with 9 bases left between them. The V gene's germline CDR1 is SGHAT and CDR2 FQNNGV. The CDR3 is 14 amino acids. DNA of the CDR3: TGTGCCAGCAGCTTAGACCCAGGGACCTATGGCTACACCTTC. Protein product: CASSLDPGTYGYTF.

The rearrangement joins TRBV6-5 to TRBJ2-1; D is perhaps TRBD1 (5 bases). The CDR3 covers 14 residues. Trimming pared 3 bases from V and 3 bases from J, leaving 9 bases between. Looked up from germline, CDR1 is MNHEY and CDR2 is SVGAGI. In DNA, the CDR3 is TGTGCCAGCAGTTATTATGGACACTACAATGAGCAGTTCTTC. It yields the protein CASSYYGHYNEQFF.

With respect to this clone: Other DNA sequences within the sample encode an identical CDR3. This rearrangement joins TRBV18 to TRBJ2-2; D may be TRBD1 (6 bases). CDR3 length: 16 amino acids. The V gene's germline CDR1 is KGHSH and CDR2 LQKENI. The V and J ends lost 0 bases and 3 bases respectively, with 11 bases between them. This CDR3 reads CASSPPTGGDTGELFF. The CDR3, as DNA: TGTGCCAGCTCACCACCGACAGGTGGAGACACCGGGGAGCTGTTTTTT.

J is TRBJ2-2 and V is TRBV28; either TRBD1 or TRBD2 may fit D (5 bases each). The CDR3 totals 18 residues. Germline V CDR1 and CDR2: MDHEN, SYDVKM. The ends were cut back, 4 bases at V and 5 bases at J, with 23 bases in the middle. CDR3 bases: TGTGCCAGCAGTTCACCCACCACAGACTATCCAGGGACCGGGGAGCTGTTTTTT. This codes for CASSSPTTDYPGTGELFF.

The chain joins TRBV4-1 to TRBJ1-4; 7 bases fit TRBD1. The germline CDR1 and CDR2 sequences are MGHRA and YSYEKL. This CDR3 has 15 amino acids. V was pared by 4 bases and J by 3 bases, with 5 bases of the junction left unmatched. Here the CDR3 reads CASSPGQAPNEKLFF. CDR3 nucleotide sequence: TGCGCCAGCAGCCCCGGACAGGCTCCTAATGAAAAACTGTTTTTT.

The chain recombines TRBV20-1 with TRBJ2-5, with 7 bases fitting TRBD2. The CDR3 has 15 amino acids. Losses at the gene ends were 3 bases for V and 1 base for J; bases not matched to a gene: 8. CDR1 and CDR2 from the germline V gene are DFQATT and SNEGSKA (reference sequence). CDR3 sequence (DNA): TGCAGTGCTAGTTGGGACTACCGCCTCCAAGAGACCCAGTACTTC. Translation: CSASWDYRLQETQYF.

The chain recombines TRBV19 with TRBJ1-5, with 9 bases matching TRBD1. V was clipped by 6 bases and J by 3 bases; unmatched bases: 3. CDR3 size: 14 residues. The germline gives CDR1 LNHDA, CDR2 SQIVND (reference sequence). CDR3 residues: CASRWTGANQPQHF. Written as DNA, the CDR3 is TGTGCCAGTAGATGGACAGGGGCCAATCAGCCCCAGCATTTT.

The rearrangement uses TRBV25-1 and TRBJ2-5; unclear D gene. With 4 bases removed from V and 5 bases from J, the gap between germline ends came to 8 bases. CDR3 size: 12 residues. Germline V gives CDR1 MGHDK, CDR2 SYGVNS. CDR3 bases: TGTGCCAGCAGTGGACGAATGGAGACCCAGTACTTC. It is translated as CASSGRMETQYF.

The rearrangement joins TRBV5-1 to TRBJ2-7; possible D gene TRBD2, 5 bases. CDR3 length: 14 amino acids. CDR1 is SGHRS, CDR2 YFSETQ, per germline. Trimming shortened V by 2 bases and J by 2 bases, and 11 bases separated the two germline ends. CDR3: CASSLDGGAYEQYF. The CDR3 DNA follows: TGCGCCAGCAGCTTAGACGGAGGAGCCTACGAGCAGTACTTC.